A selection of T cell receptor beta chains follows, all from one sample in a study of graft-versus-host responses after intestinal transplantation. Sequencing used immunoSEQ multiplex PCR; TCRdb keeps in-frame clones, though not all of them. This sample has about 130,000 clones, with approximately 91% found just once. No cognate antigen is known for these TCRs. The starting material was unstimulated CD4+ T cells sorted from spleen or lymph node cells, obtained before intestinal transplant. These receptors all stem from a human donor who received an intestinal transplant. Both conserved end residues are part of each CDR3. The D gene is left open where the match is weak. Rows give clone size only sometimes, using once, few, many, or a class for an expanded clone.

cdr3_aa: CASGRLAGMGEQFF
cdr3_nt: TGTGCCAGCGGTAGACTAGCGGGAATGGGTGAGCAGTTCTTC
d_call: TRBD2
j_call: TRBJ2-1
clone_size: .
v_call: TRBV9

cdr3_aa: CASSVLGGSEQYF
cdr3_nt: TGTGCCAGCAGCGTTCTCGGGGGGAGCGAGCAGTACTTC
d_call: TRBD2
j_call: TRBJ2-7
clone_size: .
v_call: TRBV9

cdr3_aa: CASSVGPSGGYTDTQYF
cdr3_nt: TGTGCCAGCAGCGTAGGCCCTAGCGGAGGTTACACAGATACGCAGTATTTT
d_call: TRBD2
j_call: TRBJ2-3
clone_size: once
v_call: TRBV9

cdr3_aa: CASSYSLTVSEQYF
cdr3_nt: TGTGCCAGCAGTTACTCGCTTACCGTTTCCGAGCAGTACTTC
d_call: .
j_call: TRBJ2-7
clone_size: .
v_call: TRBV6-6

cdr3_aa: CASLRTPSSYNEQFF
cdr3_nt: TGTGCCAGCTTGAGGACCCCCAGCTCCTACAATGAGCAGTTCTTC
d_call: .
j_call: TRBJ2-1
clone_size: .
v_call: TRBV2

cdr3_aa: CASSLVRGLWGEKLFF
cdr3_nt: TGTGCCAGCAGCTTGGTTCGTGGACTATGGGGTGAAAAACTGTTTTTT
d_call: .
j_call: TRBJ1-4
clone_size: .
v_call: TRBV5-6

cdr3_aa: CASARQEANTEAFF
cdr3_nt: TGTGCCAGCGCCCGACAGGAGGCGAACACTGAAGCTTTCTTT
d_call: .
j_call: TRBJ1-1
clone_size: .
v_call: TRBV9

cdr3_aa: CASSFKAAGNTIYF
cdr3_nt: TGTGCCAGCAGTTTTAAGGCGGCTGGAAACACCATATATTTT
d_call: .
j_call: TRBJ1-3
clone_size: .
v_call: TRBV27

cdr3_aa: CASSPTGMNTGELFF
cdr3_nt: TGTGCCAGCAGCCCTACAGGGATGAACACCGGGGAGCTGTTTTTT
d_call: .
j_call: TRBJ2-2
clone_size: .
v_call: TRBV28

cdr3_aa: CASSLAGGWETQYF
cdr3_nt: TGTGCCAGCAGCTTGGCAGGGGGCTGGGAGACCCAGTACTTC
d_call: TRBD1
j_call: TRBJ2-5
clone_size: .
v_call: TRBV5-4